The clone carrying this TCR beta chain was observed at least ten times. As yet, its antigen is unknown. A universal primer binding site was introduced by template switching. The final cDNA contained unique molecular identifiers. TCRdb used MiXCR to reprocess the 5' RACE reads, holding one entry per CDR3 protein. The data hold around 480,000 distinct CDR3 sequences, with about 14% observed a single time. This entry belongs to a study of identical twins. Study-wide results and limits: Out-of-frame alpha sequences common to twins exhibited an excess of low generation probability. Insertions were reduced in abundant cord blood beta clonotypes but not in memory repertoires.

The V gene's germline CDR1 is SQVTM and CDR2 ANQGSEA. The CDR3 length is 12 residues. Trimming left V 5 bases short and J 1 base short, with 7 bases between. These data are also associated with another study on yellow fever vaccine responses in identical twins.

The V call is TRBV29-1, the J call TRBJ2-3, with D hard to call. Sequenced sample: CD4+ T cells sorted from blood. The TCR sequence derives from a woman aged 18-35 years in good health. CDR3 protein: CSVPVGTDTQYF. CDR3 DNA: TGCAGCGTTCCGGTAGGCACAGATACGCAGTATTTT.